This T cell receptor (beta chain) was identified in a study of shared clonotypes between healthy human individuals. Every subset's genomic DNA went evenly onto several immunoSEQ plates. As processed by the authors: Sequence data from immunoSEQ were junction-only and lacked quality scores; consequently, filtering differed. TCRdb keeps only in-frame clones here, not all; method: immunoSEQ multiplex PCR. That table gives V, J and clone size, and the DNA gave D and trimming. Of 2,100,000 or so clones listed, approximately 95% are singletons. Germline V CDR1 and CDR2: SEHNR, FQNEAQ (reference sequence). CDR3 length: 16 amino acids. Between the trimmed V and J ends, which lost 6 bases and 2 bases, there was a span of 18 bases.

The TCR sequence derives from a man in his late teens or twenties in good health. The chain recombines TRBV7-9 with TRBJ2-3, with D maybe TRBD1 (6 bases). The material sequenced was naive CD4+ T cells sorted from blood. The sample's subset: CD45RA+ positively selected. The DNA of the CDR3 is TGTGCCAGCAGGCAGGACAGAGTTATGTTCACAGATACGCAGTATTTT. It specifies CASRQDRVMFTDTQYF.